This T cell receptor (beta chain) was retrieved from a study of T cell clonotyping in hematopoietic cell transplantation. Study-level points and caveats: Recipient TCR diversity dropped after transplant; expanded clonotypes rose from day 30 to 180. Higher Inverse Simpson Index values in graft donor and pretransplant recipient predicted broader posttransplant TCR diversity. CD4 and CD8 repertoire contributions could not be separated without sorting.

Blood collection times were about day -28 and days 30, 100, 180 posttransplant. A remark on this clone: No antigen is known for it.

Data came from immunoSEQ multiplex PCR; TCRdb stores just in-frame clones and leaves some out. The sample holds some 11,000 clones, under 55% seen once. Sequencing was performed on PBMCs, taken 30 days after allogeneic stem cell transplant. The receptor was isolated from a male patient in his fifties who had an allogeneic stem cell transplant from an unrelated donor, so the T cells may come from the graft donor. Some clones in this sample may be carry-over from other donors' samples.

The CDR3 protein is CASSPGRANRETQYF. CDR3 sequence (DNA): TGTGCCAGCAGCCCAGGGAGAGCGAACCGAGAGACCCAGTACTTC. The rearrangement links TRBV21-1 to TRBJ2-5. TRBV21-1 is classified as a pseudogene. CDR3 length equals 15 residues.